The clone carrying this T cell receptor (beta chain) was seen repeatedly, ten times or more. What it binds is unknown. Genomic DNA provided the template from which TCR beta VDJ and CDR3 profiles were obtained. TCRdb re-called the reads through MiXCR, storing one row per CDR3 protein. Of roughly 260,000 distinct CDR3 sequences listed, around half are singletons. This sample was taken from a study of CD8+CD57+ T cells in acquired aplastic anemia. On the study more broadly: An average of 3.2 ug of DNA was obtained from sorted CD4+ and CD8+ cells. Study conclusions and caveats: Both patients and controls carried the same twenty-nine CD8+ CDR3 sequences.

Trimming removed 2 bases at V and 1 base at J, with 12 bases between. The CDR3 is 15 residues long. Germline CDR1 SGHKS, CDR2 YYEKEE (reference sequence). All sequencing subjects had displayed CD8+CD57+ cell expansion on flow cytometry. Everyone among the patients had severe acquired aplastic anemia. Therapy had not been given to patients before blood sampling. The sequence was collected from a human donor with aplastic anemia. Sequencing input: sorted CD4+, CD8+, or CD8+CD57+ T cells (not recorded which) from PBMCs. The V and J genes are TRBV5-5 and TRBJ2-5, with D possibly matching TRBD1 (6 bases). In DNA, the CDR3 is TGTGCCAGCAGCTTAGGACAGAGAGTCCAAGAGACCCAGTACTTC. It is translated as CASSLGQRVQETQYF.